These 25 T cell receptor beta chains originate from one sample sequenced in a study of sequential checkpoint blockade in melanoma. Clones were sequenced by immunoSEQ multiplex PCR, and TCRdb holds only the in-frame ones, with some missing. This sample yields some 18,000 clones, of which roughly 72% are seen a single time; over 20% belongs to the top ten. The sample's treatment: randomized to nivolumab then ipilimumab (arm A) or the reverse (arm B). The source material was CD8+ T cells sorted from blood (inferred from file names), sampled from a patient given nivolumab and ipilimumab in sequence. The receptors here all came from a human donor with melanoma.

This chain joins TRBV6-6 and TRBJ2-5; D is uncertain. The tail of the sequence fits TRBJ2-7 better, so the J call may be wrong. Germline CDR1 MNHNY, CDR2 SVGAGI (reference sequence). The CDR3 is 11 residues long. For the CDR3, the DNA is TGTGCCAGCAGTCCCTCCTACGAGCAGTACTTC. Translation gives CASSPSYEQYF.

CDR3 region: CASSSTSGRAWETQYF. DNA of the CDR3: TGTGCCAGCAGCTCGACTAGCGGGAGGGCCTGGGAGACCCAGTACTTC. V and J are TRBV7-9 and TRBJ2-5; 14 bases align to TRBD2. Trimming took 4 bases from V and 5 from J; bases not matched to a gene: 6. Looked up from germline, CDR1 is SEHNR and CDR2 is FQNEAQ (reference sequence). This CDR3 contains 16 residues.

The chain employs TRBV27 and TRBJ2-6; weak D call: TRBD1 (6 bases). The V end lost 5 bases, the J end lost 3 bases, and 20 bases lay between the germline ends. The V gene's germline CDR1 is MNHEY and CDR2 SMNVEV (reference sequence). The CDR3 totals 18 residues. The DNA of the CDR3 is TGTGCCAGCAGTCCCTCGGCCAGGGGCTTGGGTGGGGCCAACGTCCTGACTTTC. Translating gives CASSPSARGLGGANVLTF.

The rearrangement uses TRBV7-6 and TRBJ2-1, with 7 bases that match TRBD2. Per the germline V gene, CDR1 is SGHVS and CDR2 is FNYEAQ. This CDR3 is built from 16 residues. The V segment lost 5 bases and the J segment 0 bases; nucleotides outside the gene matches: 7. The CDR3 reads CASSPERDSSYNEQFF. The CDR3 coding sequence is TGTGCCAGCAGCCCCGAGCGGGATTCCTCCTACAATGAGCAGTTCTTC.

The V gene is TRBV6-5, the J gene TRBJ1-1, with D possibly being TRBD1 (5 bases). CDR3 size: 13 residues. V was clipped by 5 bases and J by 3 bases, with 10 bases between them. Germline loops: CDR1 MNHEY, CDR2 SVGAGI. Here the CDR3 reads CASSTGLYTEAFF. The CDR3 DNA is TGTGCCAGCAGTACGGGACTGTACACTGAAGCTTTCTTT.

Here the CDR3 DNA reads TGTGCCAGCAGCTTAGGGACATTTGGGCAGTACTTC. Translating it yields CASSLGTFGQYF. The rearrangement joins TRBV11-2 to TRBJ2-7; D perhaps matches TRBD1 (5 bases). V lost 1 base to trimming and J lost 9 bases, with 10 bases between them. Germline V gene data show CDR1 as SGHAT and CDR2 as FQNNGV. This CDR3 comprises 12 residues.

This clone appeared a single time. The chain combines TRBV19 with TRBJ1-2; D not resolved. Germline V gives CDR1 LNHDA, CDR2 SQIVND (reference sequence). The CDR3 spans 15 residues. The V end lost 2 bases, the J end lost 7 bases, and 17 bases lay between the germline ends. The CDR3 reads CASSIRQARRGGYTF. Written as DNA, the CDR3 is TGTGCCAGTAGTATACGTCAGGCGCGTCGGGGTGGCTACACCTTC.

The CDR3: CASSPRAGGAATDTQYF. CDR3 nucleotides: TGCGCCAGCAGCCCCCGGGCGGGGGGGGCGGCCACAGATACGCAGTATTTT. This chain connects TRBV4-1 to TRBJ2-3, with TRBD2 matching over 9 bases. CDR3 length: 17 amino acids. Germline loops: CDR1 MGHRA, CDR2 YSYEKL. The J segment lost 2 bases and the V segment lost 4 bases, leaving 10 bases of the junction unmatched.

This clone is large in the sample. The chain has TRBV11-2 and TRBJ1-2; D possibly corresponds to TRBD1 (6 bases). The CDR3 extends over 15 amino acids. The germline gives CDR1 SGHAT, CDR2 FQNNGV. V shed 5 bases and J shed 3 bases, with 16 bases lying between them. CDR3 nucleotides: TGTGCCAGCAGCCCCGTCGGGGGGCGCGACTATGGCTACACCTTC. Protein sequence: CASSPVGGRDYGYTF.

Remarks on this clone: An end of the junction does not agree with germline; a read error may underlie this. CDR3 in DNA: TGTGCCAGCAGTTTAGGCGGGGGAAGCTACGAGCAGTACTTC. It encodes CASSLGGGSYEQYF. The chain recombines TRBV7-8 with TRBJ2-7; 7 positions agree with TRBD2. Per germline, CDR1 SGHVS and CDR2 FQNEAQ. The CDR3 has 14 amino acids.

The chain uses TRBV5-1 and TRBJ2-7; D call uncertain. The V gene lost 4 bases and the J gene lost 0 bases, with 11 bases spanning the gap. This CDR3 comprises 14 residues. CDR1 is SGHRS, CDR2 YFSETQ, per germline. The CDR3 spells CASSVDPSSYEQYF. CDR3 nucleotides: TGCGCCAGCAGCGTCGATCCGAGCTCCTACGAGCAGTACTTC.

The chain recombines TRBV5-6 with TRBJ1-2, with D unresolved. This CDR3 comprises 15 residues. Germline lookup yields CDR1 SGHDT and CDR2 YYEEEE. The ends were cut back, 5 bases at V and 0 bases at J, with 14 bases in the middle. CDR3: CASRPARLTNYGYTF. For the CDR3, the DNA is TGTGCCAGCAGACCCGCCAGACTTACTAACTATGGCTACACCTTC.

The chain employs TRBV14 and TRBJ2-7; D is possibly TRBD2 (6 bases). The germline V and J ends were trimmed by 4 bases and 5 bases, with 18 bases remaining between them. The CDR3 is 15 residues long. Germline CDR1 reads SGHDN; CDR2 reads FVKESK. This CDR3 reads CASSLVRGPHHEQYF. The CDR3 bases are TGTGCCAGCAGCCTCGTGCGGGGTCCCCACCACGAGCAGTACTTC.

This clone was detected a few times. This chain uses TRBV5-1 with TRBJ2-6; 9 bases fit TRBD1. The CDR3 contains 16 residues. The junction had 1 base not matched to a gene; V was cut back by 2 bases and J by 1 base. Germline CDR1 and CDR2: SGHRS and YFSETQ. CDR3 sequence: CASSLDRGSGANVLTF. The CDR3 region has the DNA TGCGCCAGCAGCTTAGACAGGGGGTCTGGGGCCAACGTCCTGACTTTC.

The chain employs TRBV4-1 and TRBJ2-3, with TRBD1 matching 8 bases. The length of the CDR3 is 15 residues. The V and J ends lost 1 base and 6 bases, in that order; junction bases with no gene match: 6. The germline V gene has CDR1 MGHRA and CDR2 YSYEKL. The CDR3 DNA reads as TGCGCCAGCAGCCAAGTGGCAGGGGGCAGGGATACGCAGTATTTT. This gives the protein CASSQVAGGRDTQYF.

This chain connects TRBV9 to TRBJ2-7, with TRBD1 identical over 7 bases. Germline values: CDR1 SGDLS, CDR2 YYNGEE. J was trimmed by 5 bases and V by 0 bases; bases with no gene match: 11. The CDR3 covers 16 residues. CDR3 region: CASSVGRGKQGNEQYF. The CDR3 bases are TGTGCCAGCAGCGTAGGTAGAGGAAAACAGGGGAACGAGCAGTACTTC.

This chain links TRBV13 with TRBJ2-1, with D perhaps TRBD1 (6 bases). Germline V gives CDR1 PRHDT, CDR2 FYEKMQ (reference sequence). CDR3 size: 13 residues. V was cut by 5 bases and J by 6 bases, with 11 bases left in between. CDR3 loop: CASSPGHLNEQFF. The CDR3 region has the DNA TGTGCCAGCAGCCCGGGACACCTCAATGAGCAGTTCTTC.

Regarding this clone: This same CDR3 is encoded by further DNA sequences in the sample. The chain links TRBV9 to TRBJ1-2; D perhaps matches TRBD1 (6 bases). The length of the CDR3 is 14 residues. Germline V gene data show CDR1 as SGDLS and CDR2 as YYNGEE. Trimming shortened V by 0 bases and J by 3 bases, and 9 bases separated the two germline ends. In DNA form, the CDR3 reads TGTGCCAGCAGCGTAGGGGCAGGGGACTATGGCTACACCTTC. Translated, it gives CASSVGAGDYGYTF. The full variable domain, in which reference TRBV9 and TRBJ1-2 provide the parts outside the CDR3, is DSGVTQTPKHLITATGQRVTLRCSPRSGDLSVYWYQQSLDQGLQFLIQYYNGEERAKGNILERFSAQQFPDLHSELNLSSLELGDSALYFCASSVGAGDYGYTFGSGTRLTVV.

The genes are TRBV5-1 and TRBJ1-1, with 8 bases aligning to TRBD1. There are 14 residues in the CDR3. The junction had 7 bases not matched to a gene; V was cut back by 4 bases and J by 5 bases. From germline, CDR1 is SGHRS and CDR2 YFSETQ. CDR3 amino acids: CASSDGQGGTEAFF. CDR3 DNA sequence: TGCGCCAGCAGCGATGGACAGGGAGGGACTGAAGCTTTCTTT.

This chain uses TRBV27 with TRBJ2-3, with TRBD1 matching over 12 bases. Germline CDR1 is MNHEY and CDR2 is SMNVEV (reference sequence). The CDR3 is 15 amino acids. With V trimmed by 6 bases and J by 3 bases, 4 bases remained unmatched. CDR3 DNA: TGTGCCAGCAGGCCGGGACAGGGGGCAACAGATACGCAGTATTTT. Its protein is CASRPGQGATDTQYF.

This chain joins TRBV19 and TRBJ1-2; D gene uncertain. V gave up 3 bases and J gave up 0 bases, with 8 bases separating them. The CDR3 contains 14 residues. Per the germline V gene, CDR1 is LNHDA and CDR2 is SQIVND (reference sequence). Here the CDR3 reads CASSISVSNYGYTF. The CDR3 DNA reads as TGTGCCAGTAGTATTTCTGTTTCTAACTATGGCTACACCTTC.

The genes are TRBV5-8 and TRBJ2-7; TRBD1 aligns across 7 bases. The CDR3 consists of 16 residues. Germline V gene data show CDR1 as SGHTS and CDR2 as YDEGEE. Trimming took 0 bases from V and 3 from J; bases not matched to a gene: 9. CDR3 in amino acids: CASSLEARQGLYEQYF. CDR3 nucleotide sequence: TGTGCCAGCAGCTTGGAGGCGAGACAGGGTCTCTACGAGCAGTACTTC.

This chain connects TRBV7-2 to TRBJ1-1; no clear D. The germline V and J ends were trimmed by 0 bases and 3 bases, with 14 bases remaining between them. The CDR3 is 16 amino acids. Germline V gene sequence: CDR1 SGHTA, CDR2 FQGNSA. The CDR3 sequence is CASSLAAGRVHTEAFF. In DNA form, the CDR3 reads TGTGCCAGCAGCTTAGCCGCCGGCCGGGTGCACACTGAAGCTTTCTTT.

The chain recombines TRBV28 with TRBJ2-7, with 7 bases aligning to TRBD2. The CDR3 is 14 residues long. Trimming removed 8 bases from V and 3 bases from J; junction bases left unmatched: 10. Per the germline V gene, CDR1 is MDHEN and CDR2 is SYDVKM. CDR3 residues: CASRREDGFYEQYF. CDR3 DNA: TGTGCCAGCCGCCGGGAGGACGGATTCTACGAGCAGTACTTC.

There are a few counts of this clone. V is TRBV29-1 and J is TRBJ2-7, with TRBD1 matching over 11 bases. Germline lookup yields CDR1 SQVTM and CDR2 ANQGSEA. Trimming removed 6 bases from V and 4 bases from J; junction bases left unmatched: 5. The CDR3 runs to 13 residues. CDR3 in DNA: TGCAGCGTGGCGGACAGGGGGCCATACGAGCAGTACTTC. Protein: CSVADRGPYEQYF.